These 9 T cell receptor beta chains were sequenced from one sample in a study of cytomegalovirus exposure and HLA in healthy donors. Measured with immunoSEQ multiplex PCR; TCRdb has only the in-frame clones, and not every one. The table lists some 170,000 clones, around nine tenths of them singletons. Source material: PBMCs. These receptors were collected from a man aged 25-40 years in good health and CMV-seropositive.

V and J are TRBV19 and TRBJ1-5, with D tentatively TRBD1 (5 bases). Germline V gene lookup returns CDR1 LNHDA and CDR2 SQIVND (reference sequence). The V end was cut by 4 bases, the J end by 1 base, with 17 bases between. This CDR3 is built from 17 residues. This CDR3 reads CASSTISGRGSNQPQHF. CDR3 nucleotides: TGTGCCAGTAGTACGATCTCAGGGAGGGGCAGCAATCAGCCCCAGCATTTT.

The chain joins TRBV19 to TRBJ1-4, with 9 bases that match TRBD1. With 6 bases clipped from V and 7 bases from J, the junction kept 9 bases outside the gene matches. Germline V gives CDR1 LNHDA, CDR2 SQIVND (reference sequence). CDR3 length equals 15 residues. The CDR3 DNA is TGTGCCAGTAGCTACACCGGGACAGGGACTGAAAAACTGTTTTTT. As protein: CASSYTGTGTEKLFF.

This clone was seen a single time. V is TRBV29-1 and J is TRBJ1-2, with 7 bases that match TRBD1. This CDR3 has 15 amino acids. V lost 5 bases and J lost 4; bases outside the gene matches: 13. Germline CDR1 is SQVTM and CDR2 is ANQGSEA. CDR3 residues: CSVTPGFWDSYGYTF. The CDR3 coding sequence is TGCAGCGTTACCCCGGGGTTTTGGGACAGCTATGGCTACACCTTC.

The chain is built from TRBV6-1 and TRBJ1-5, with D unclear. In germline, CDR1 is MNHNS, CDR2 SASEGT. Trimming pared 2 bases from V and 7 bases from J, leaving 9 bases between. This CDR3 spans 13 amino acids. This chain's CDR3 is CASSEQSRQPQHF. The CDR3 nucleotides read TGTGCCAGCAGTGAACAGAGTAGGCAGCCCCAGCATTTT.

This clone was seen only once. CDR3 region: CASSDLGAETQYF. CDR3 nucleotides: TGTGCCAGCAGCGATCTAGGCGCGGAGACCCAGTACTTC. V and J are TRBV9 and TRBJ2-5; D is ambiguous. V dropped 3 bases and J dropped 5 bases, with 11 bases sitting between them. In germline, CDR1 is SGDLS, CDR2 YYNGEE. The CDR3 runs to 13 residues.

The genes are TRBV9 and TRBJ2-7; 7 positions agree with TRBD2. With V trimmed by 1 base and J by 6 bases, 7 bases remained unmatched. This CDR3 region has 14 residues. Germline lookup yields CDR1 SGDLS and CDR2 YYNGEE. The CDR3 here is CASSVRWERGEQYF. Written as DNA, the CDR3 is TGTGCCAGCAGCGTAAGGTGGGAGCGGGGCGAGCAGTACTTC.

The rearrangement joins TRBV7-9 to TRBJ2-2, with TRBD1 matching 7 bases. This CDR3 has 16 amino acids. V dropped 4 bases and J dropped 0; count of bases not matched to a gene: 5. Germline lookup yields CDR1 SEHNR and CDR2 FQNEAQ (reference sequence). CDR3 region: CASSSKGQTNTGELFF. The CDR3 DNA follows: TGTGCCAGCAGCTCAAAGGGACAGACGAACACCGGGGAGCTGTTTTTT.

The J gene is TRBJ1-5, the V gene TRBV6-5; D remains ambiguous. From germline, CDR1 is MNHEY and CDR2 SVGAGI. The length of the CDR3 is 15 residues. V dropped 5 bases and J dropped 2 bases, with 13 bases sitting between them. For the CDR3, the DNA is TGTGCCAGCAGTACTTCCATGGCTGGCAATCAGCCCCAGCATTTT. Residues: CASSTSMAGNQPQHF.

CDR3 protein: CSAQQGNQPQHF. CDR3 bases: TGCAGCGCACAACAGGGGAATCAGCCCCAGCATTTT. V is TRBV29-1 and J is TRBJ1-5; 7 positions agree with TRBD1. The CDR3 contains 12 residues. Trimming cost V 7 bases and J 4 bases; bases outside gene matches: 4. Germline V gene lookup returns CDR1 SQVTM and CDR2 ANQGSEA.